This T cell receptor (beta chain) was observed in a study of T cell responses to AZD1222 COVID-19 vaccine. Study overall: Investigators merged groups given second doses at roughly 4 or roughly 12 weeks.

Study conclusions and caveats: Donors were mostly white British, more females; clonal diversity possibly underestimated. Repertoires were collected only later (after the peak T cell response had occurred). Only a handful of people who got AZD1222 tested seropositive at baseline.

As to this clone: The antigen is unknown.

Only in-frame clones appear in the TCRdb table, and some are missing; sequencing was by immunoSEQ multiplex PCR. In the table there are roughly 130,000 clones, approximately 85% of which are singletons. The receptor was derived from an adult in good health. The sample here was peripheral blood, taken on day 0 of AZD1222 vaccination.

This CDR3 reads CATSGSAGTGFDNEQFF. In nucleotides, the CDR3 is TGTGCCACCAGTGGATCTGCAGGGACAGGTTTTGACAATGAGCAGTTCTTC. V usage is TRBV24-1 and J usage is TRBJ2-1; TRBD1 aligns across 8 bases. With 5 bases clipped from V and 5 bases from J, the junction kept 13 bases outside the gene matches. The CDR3 is 17 residues long. Germline-derived CDR1 and CDR2 are KGHDR and SFDVKD.